This section outlines one TCR beta chain sequence together with its context. As processed by the authors: Amplification of reference gene primers provided the estimated nucleated cell counts. Assay used: immunoSEQ multiplex PCR; TCRdb lists only in-frame clones, some missing. V and J calls and clone size are given by that table; D and trimming were obtained from the DNA. The table records about 92,000 clones, about 85% of them present only once. The data stem from a study of blood T cell repertoires in COVID-19. Turning to the study itself: The samples span acute and convalescent COVID-19 from the United States, Italy and Spain. The cDNA or gDNA used as material had been derived from T cells, B-cell-depleted T cells, or PBMCs.

The V end lost 5 bases, the J end lost 0 bases, and 20 bases lay between the germline ends. The CDR3 runs to 19 residues. Germline CDR1 and CDR2: MNHNY and SVGAGI (reference sequence). The rearrangement uses TRBV6-6 and TRBJ2-6; a weak D match, TRBD1 (6 bases). The sample was peripheral blood. The receptor comes from a man older than 75 with acute or convalescent COVID-19. CDR3 protein: CASSRGLDSINSGANVLTF. The CDR3, as DNA: TGTGCCAGCAGTCGCGGGCTGGACAGCATTAACTCTGGGGCCAACGTCCTGACTTTC.